These 21 T cell receptor beta chains originate from one sample sequenced in a study of response to subunit inactivated influenza vaccine. TCRdb fed the RT-PCR reads into MiXCR, producing one record per CDR3 protein. The sample yields more than 500,000 distinct CDR3 sequences, approximately 10% seen once. The data were also submitted as part of a second study, on T cells expressing NK-cell markers. That source adds: A 5'RACE template switching approach incorporating UMIs was used to make TCR beta cDNA.

Material: PBMCs from blood, obtained on the day of vaccination. Source of these receptors: a man between 45 and 60 years old who received an inactivated influenza vaccine.

In its sample, this clonotype was seen a few times. V is TRBV27 and J is TRBJ1-2, with a possible D match to TRBD1 (5 bases). CDR1 is MNHEY, CDR2 SMNVEV, per germline (reference sequence). Trimming pared 6 bases from V and 1 base from J, leaving 12 bases between. The CDR3 is 14 residues long. In nucleotides, the CDR3 is TGTGCCAGCAGACCCGACAGCTTTAACTATGGCTACACCTTC. Its translation: CASRPDSFNYGYTF.

There are many counts of this clonotype. V is TRBV6-2 or TRBV6-3 and J is TRBJ2-4; D call uncertain. Germline CDR1 reads MNHEY; CDR2 reads SVGEGT. The CDR3 is 15 amino acids. Trimming left V 0 bases short and J 3 bases short, with 9 bases between. This CDR3 reads CASSYSQDGKNIQYF. For the CDR3, the DNA is TGTGCCAGCAGTTACTCGCAGGATGGCAAAAACATTCAGTACTTC.

This chain joins TRBV6-5 and TRBJ2-2; D gene unclear. Per the germline V gene, CDR1 is MNHEY and CDR2 is SVGAGI. The V end lost 0 bases, the J end lost 3 bases, and 8 bases lay between the germline ends. The CDR3 loop spans 15 amino acids. The CDR3 reads CASSYSLSDTGELFF. In DNA, the CDR3 is TGTGCCAGCAGTTACTCGCTTTCGGACACCGGGGAGCTGTTTTTT.

The chain couples TRBV5-4 to TRBJ2-3; D not resolved. The CDR3 spans 13 residues. Trimming removed 4 bases at V and 2 bases at J, with 8 bases between. Germline CDR1 and CDR2: SGHNT and YYREEE (reference sequence). The CDR3 protein is CASSPAYTDTQYF. CDR3 nucleotide sequence: TGTGCCAGCAGCCCGGCTTACACAGATACGCAGTATTTT.

This clonotype has more than one count but fewer than ten. The V call is TRBV7-2, the J call TRBJ2-7, with 8 positions matching TRBD2. V lost 6 bases, J lost 6 bases, and 10 bases stayed unmatched. This CDR3 comprises 14 residues. CDR1 is SGHTA and CDR2 is FQGNSA in the germline V gene. The CDR3: CASRGTSALTEQYF. DNA of the CDR3: TGTGCCAGCAGGGGGACTAGTGCCCTTACCGAGCAGTACTTC.

The CDR3 DNA follows: TGTGCCAGCAGCCAGCCGACTAGCGGGAAGTATGAGCAGTTCTTC. This sequence encodes CASSQPTSGKYEQFF. The rearrangement links TRBV4-2 to TRBJ2-1; TRBD2 aligns across 11 bases. This CDR3 spans 15 amino acids. In germline, CDR1 is LGHNA, CDR2 YNFKEQ. Trimming at V came to 3 bases and at J to 8 bases, leaving 6 bases not matched to a gene.

The V and J genes are TRBV4-3 and TRBJ2-1; possibly TRBD1 or TRBD2 for D (5 bases each). The CDR3 extends over 14 amino acids. Germline V gene data show CDR1 as LGHNA and CDR2 as YSLEER. Trimming left V 0 bases short and J 6 bases short, with 9 bases between. The CDR3 reads CASSQDSRGNEQFF. In DNA, the CDR3 is TGCGCCAGCAGCCAAGATTCGAGGGGCAATGAGCAGTTCTTC.

This clonotype has only a few counts. The chain uses TRBV4-3 and TRBJ1-5, with D unresolved. The CDR3 has 14 amino acids. V was shortened by 0 bases and J by 6 bases, with 9 bases between the two germline ends. CDR1 and CDR2 from the germline V gene are LGHNA and YSLEER. The CDR3 sequence is CASSQEVVGQPQHF. The CDR3 bases are TGCGCCAGCAGCCAAGAGGTGGTCGGTCAGCCCCAGCATTTT.

This clonotype appeared many times. The chain carries TRBV10-2 and TRBJ1-6; D is undetermined. This CDR3 is built from 13 residues. Germline V gives CDR1 WSHSY, CDR2 SAAADI. Trimming stripped 4 bases from V and 9 bases from J, with 10 bases between. The CDR3 bases are TGCGCCAGCAGTGTAGGGCTACGTTCACCCCTCCACTTT. It specifies CASSVGLRSPLHF.

The rearrangement joins TRBV5-6 to TRBJ2-1; the D is unclear. CDR3 size: 14 residues. CDR1 and CDR2 (germline): SGHDT, YYEEEE. V dropped 3 bases and J dropped 1 base, with 8 bases sitting between them. CDR3 coding DNA: TGTGCCAGCAGCTCCGTGAGGTCCTACAATGAGCAGTTCTTC. It is translated as CASSSVRSYNEQFF.

This chain links TRBV6-5 with TRBJ2-1; D may be TRBD2 (6 bases). V lost 4 bases and J 7 bases, leaving 14 bases between the germline ends. The germline V gene has CDR1 MNHEY and CDR2 SVGAGI. There are 14 residues in the CDR3. The CDR3 loop is CASSFRERGNEQFF. The CDR3 DNA sequence: TGTGCCAGCAGTTTTCGGGAGAGAGGGAATGAGCAGTTCTTC.

The table lists this clonotype with a few counts. The chain has TRBV6-1 and TRBJ2-2; TRBD2 matches at 10 bases. The CDR3 is 15 residues long. The trim removed 4 bases at V and 4 bases at J, leaving 3 bases unmatched. The germline V gene encodes CDR1 MNHNS and CDR2 SASEGT. CDR3 protein: CASSASGSPTGELFF. CDR3 DNA: TGTGCCAGCAGTGCTAGCGGGAGTCCCACCGGGGAGCTGTTTTTT.

This clonotype has a handful of counts. The J gene is TRBJ1-2, the V gene TRBV12-3 or TRBV12-4; no clear D. The germline V and J ends were trimmed by 8 bases and 4 bases, with 11 bases remaining between them. The CDR3 runs 12 residues. The CDR3 nucleotides are TGTGCCAGCGCACGGGGAGTCTATGGCTACACCTTC. Translated: CASARGVYGYTF.

This clonotype was recorded a few times. The V and J genes are TRBV20-1 and TRBJ2-7; 7 bases are shared with TRBD1. Germline loops: CDR1 DFQATT, CDR2 SNEGSKA (reference sequence). The CDR3 spans 13 residues. V gave up 6 bases and J gave up 2 bases; unmatched junction bases: 7. CDR3 sequence: CSAQGQLTYEQYF. For the CDR3, the DNA is TGCAGTGCCCAGGGACAGTTGACCTACGAGCAGTACTTC.

The chain uses TRBV9 and TRBJ1-5; 8 nucleotides match TRBD1. V was clipped by 4 bases and J by 0 bases; unmatched bases: 12. The CDR3 consists of 18 residues. The germline V gene has CDR1 SGDLS and CDR2 YYNGEE. CDR3 nucleotide sequence: TGTGCCAGCAGCAGGACAGGGTATCGGGGTTATAGCAATCAGCCCCAGCATTTT. Its translation is CASSRTGYRGYSNQPQHF.

The rearrangement links TRBV28 to TRBJ2-7; D unclear. This CDR3 comprises 13 residues. The V end was cut by 4 bases, the J end by 6 bases, with 13 bases between. Germline CDR1 is MDHEN and CDR2 is SYDVKM. The CDR3 DNA reads as TGTGCCAGCAGTTCCTCTTTGCCCCTCGAGCAGTACTTC. Its translation is CASSSSLPLEQYF.

This clonotype came up a few times. The chain is built from TRBV20-1 and TRBJ2-7, with no clear D. This CDR3 has 12 amino acids. Germline V gene data show CDR1 as DFQATT and CDR2 as SNEGSKA (reference sequence). The V end lost 3 bases, the J end lost 0 bases, and 6 bases lay between the germline ends. CDR3 region: CSASGPSYEQYF. CDR3 sequence (DNA): TGCAGTGCTAGCGGGCCCTCCTACGAGCAGTACTTC.

Ten or more counts support this clonotype. This chain connects TRBV5-1 to TRBJ2-1; tentatively, D is TRBD1 (5 bases). V was clipped by 5 bases and J by 7 bases, with 22 bases between them. The germline gives CDR1 SGHRS, CDR2 YFSETQ. The CDR3 covers 16 residues. CDR3 in DNA: TGCGCCAGCAGAAACCCTCTGGGGCGGCTTTGGAATGAGCAGTTCTTC. Protein sequence: CASRNPLGRLWNEQFF.

This clonotype was counted between two and nine times. The chain links TRBV18 to TRBJ2-3; D remains ambiguous. This CDR3 region has 14 residues. The ends were cut back, 2 bases at V and 7 bases at J, with 13 bases in the middle. The germline gives CDR1 KGHSH, CDR2 LQKENI. The CDR3 is CASSPGPLMNTQYF. CDR3 DNA sequence: TGTGCCAGCTCACCAGGACCGCTCATGAATACGCAGTATTTT.

This clonotype came up a few times. This chain joins TRBV30 and TRBJ1-5; D gene ambiguous. The CDR3 spans 13 residues. Germline CDR1 is GTSNPN and CDR2 is SVGIG (reference sequence). Trimming removed 0 bases from V and 7 bases from J, with 10 bases in between. CDR3 sequence (DNA): TGTGCCTGGAGTGTCCGGACCGGACAGCCCCAGCATTTT. This encodes CAWSVRTGQPQHF.

V is TRBV7-8 and J is TRBJ1-2; the match to TRBD1 covers 7 bases. The CDR3 consists of 16 residues. J lost 3 bases, V lost 1 base, and 8 bases had no gene match. CDR1 SGHVS and CDR2 FQNEAQ come from the germline V gene. The CDR3 sequence is CASSLGDSRTDYGYTF. In nucleotides, the CDR3 is TGTGCCAGCAGCTTAGGGGACAGCCGAACAGACTATGGCTACACCTTC.